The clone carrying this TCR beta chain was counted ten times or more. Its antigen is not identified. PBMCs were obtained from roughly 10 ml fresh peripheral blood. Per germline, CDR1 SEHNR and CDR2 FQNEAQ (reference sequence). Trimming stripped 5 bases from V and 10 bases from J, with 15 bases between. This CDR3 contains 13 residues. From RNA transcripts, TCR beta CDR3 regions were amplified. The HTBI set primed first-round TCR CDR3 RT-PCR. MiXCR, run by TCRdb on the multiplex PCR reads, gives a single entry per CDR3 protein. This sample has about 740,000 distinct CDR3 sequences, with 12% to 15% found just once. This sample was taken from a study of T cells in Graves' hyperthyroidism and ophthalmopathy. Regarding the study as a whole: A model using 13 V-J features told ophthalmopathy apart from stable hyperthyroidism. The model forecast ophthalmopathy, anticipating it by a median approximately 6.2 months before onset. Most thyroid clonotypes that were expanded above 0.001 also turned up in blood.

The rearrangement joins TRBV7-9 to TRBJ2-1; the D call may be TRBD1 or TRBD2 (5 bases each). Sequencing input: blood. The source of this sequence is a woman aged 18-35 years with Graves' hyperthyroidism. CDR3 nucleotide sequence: TGTGCCAGCAGCACGGGGACCCGGACGGAGCAGTTCTTC. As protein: CASSTGTRTEQFF.